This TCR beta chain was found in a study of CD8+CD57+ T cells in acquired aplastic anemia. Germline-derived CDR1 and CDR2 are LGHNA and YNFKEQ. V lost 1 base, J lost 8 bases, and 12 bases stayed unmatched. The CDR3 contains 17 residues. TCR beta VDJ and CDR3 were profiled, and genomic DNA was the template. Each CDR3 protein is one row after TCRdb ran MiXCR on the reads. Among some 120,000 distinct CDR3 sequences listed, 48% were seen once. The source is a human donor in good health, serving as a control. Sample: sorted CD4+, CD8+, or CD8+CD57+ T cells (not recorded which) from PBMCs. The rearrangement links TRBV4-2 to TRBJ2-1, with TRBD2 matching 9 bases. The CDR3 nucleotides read TGTGCCAGCAGCCAAGGTCCGGGGCGGGGGGGCGCGGATGAGCAGTTCTTC. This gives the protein CASSQGPGRGGADEQFF.